This TCR beta chain was retrieved from a study of T cells in localized non-small cell lung cancer. Only a few counts were recorded for this clone. The antigen is unknown. Whole-study findings and limits: Clonality of T cells reached its maximum in uninvolved adjacent lung, surpassing tumor. Greater T cell density in blood accompanied longer overall survival. Turning up in adjacent lung were a median around 50 of the top 100 tumor clones.

Sequencing used immunoSEQ multiplex PCR; TCRdb keeps in-frame clones, though not all of them. The data hold some 10,000 clones, with approximately 44% observed a single time. The V gene end was trimmed by 3 bases and the J gene end by 3 bases; junction bases not matched to a gene: 5. CDR1 is LNHDA and CDR2 is SQIVND in the germline V gene (reference sequence). The CDR3 loop spans 15 amino acids. This chain joins TRBV19 and TRBJ2-4, with TRBD2 matching 7 bases. The sample in question was lymph node tissue, obtained before any cancer treatment. The receptor was derived from a woman aged 35 to 75 with stage I lung adenocarcinoma. DNA for the CDR3: TGTGCCAGTAGTATTACCAGGGAGGGCAAAAACATTCAGTACTTC. Translated: CASSITREGKNIQYF.